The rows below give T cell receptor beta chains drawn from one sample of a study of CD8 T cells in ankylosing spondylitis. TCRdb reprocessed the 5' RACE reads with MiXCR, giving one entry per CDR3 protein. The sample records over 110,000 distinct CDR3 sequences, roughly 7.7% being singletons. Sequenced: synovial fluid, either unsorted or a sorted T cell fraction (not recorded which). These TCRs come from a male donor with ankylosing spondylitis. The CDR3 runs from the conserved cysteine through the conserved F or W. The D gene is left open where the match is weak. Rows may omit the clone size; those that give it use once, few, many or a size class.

TGTGCCAGCAAAGACAGCTCCTTCCAAGAGACCCAGTACTTC	CASKDSSFQETQYF	TRBV2	TRBJ2-5	few	.
TGCAGTGCTAGGACCCCGAGCACAGGGGGCACTGAAGCTTTCTTT	CSARTPSTGGTEAFF	TRBV20-1	TRBJ1-1	few	TRBD1
TGTGCCAGCAGGTCGACGTCCCTGTGGGAAAAACTGTTTTTT	CASRSTSLWEKLFF	TRBV28	TRBJ1-4	medium-sized	.
TGTGCCATCAGGGGGACAGGGCCAGAGACCCAGTACTTC	CAIRGTGPETQYF	TRBV10-3	TRBJ2-5	.	TRBD1
TGTGCCAGCAGTTTAAGTCAGGGACATCAGCCCCAGCATTTT	CASSLSQGHQPQHF	TRBV12-3/TRBV12-4	TRBJ1-5	.	.
TGTGCCAGCAGCGTAAGTTCGTTTGGGGGAGACGTTTACAATGAGCAGTTCTTC	CASSVSSFGGDVYNEQFF	TRBV9	TRBJ2-1	few	.
TGTGCCAGCAGCTTTGGAGTGGGGGAGACCCAGTACTTC	CASSFGVGETQYF	TRBV5-1	TRBJ2-5	many	.
TGTGCCAGCAGCTCCACCCCCCAGATACTTAACCATGGCTACACCTTC	CASSSTPQILNHGYTF	TRBV5-6	TRBJ1-2	many	.
TGTGCCAGCAGCTTAACAGCGGTGGCTTCTAGGGTGCAGTACTTC	CASSLTAVASRVQYF	TRBV11-2	TRBJ2-7	.	.
TGCAGTGCCGTAAGGCAACGACAGGGGGATAGGGGGTACACTGAAGCTTTCTTT	CSAVRQRQGDRGYTEAFF	TRBV20-1	TRBJ1-1	many	TRBD1
TGTGCCAGCAGCCAATCCGGGACAGGGGCAACCTACGAGCAGTACTTC	CASSQSGTGATYEQYF	TRBV3-1	TRBJ2-7	many	TRBD1
TGTGCCAGCCTCAGGGGCAGCACAGATACGCAGTATTTT	CASLRGSTDTQYF	TRBV2	TRBJ2-3	.	.
TGTGCCAGCAGCTTTCCGGATTCGAGGACTGAAGCTTTCTTT	CASSFPDSRTEAFF	TRBV5-5	TRBJ1-1	.	.
TGCGCCAGCAGCTTGGGTTCGGGGGCGGACTATGGCTACACCTTC	CASSLGSGADYGYTF	TRBV5-1	TRBJ1-2	.	.
TGTGCCAGCAGCTTCTACGCAGGGGGCATTAATGAAAAACTGTTTTTT	CASSFYAGGINEKLFF	TRBV5-4	TRBJ1-4	.	TRBD1
TGTGCCAGCGGGCGGGGGTGGGCTGAAGCTTTCTTT	CASGRGWAEAFF	TRBV2	TRBJ1-1	few	.
TGTGCCAGCAGACTCGACAGGGTCCAAACTGAAGCTTTCTTT	CASRLDRVQTEAFF	TRBV6-5	TRBJ1-1	many	TRBD1
TGCAGTGCAAACAACAGGGCTGCGAACACCGGGGAGCTGTTTTTT	CSANNRAANTGELFF	TRBV20-1	TRBJ2-2	.	.
TGTGCCAGCAGCTCGTCCGGGGGCGGGAGGGAGACCCAGTACTTC	CASSSSGGGRETQYF	TRBV7-2	TRBJ2-5	many	TRBD2
TGCGCCAGCAGCCAGTGGGGACTAGCGGGAGATGCCAATGAGCAGTTCTTC	CASSQWGLAGDANEQFF	TRBV4-1	TRBJ2-1	.	TRBD2
TGTGCCAGCAGCGTAGCCGAGGGGAACTATGGCTACACCTTC	CASSVAEGNYGYTF	TRBV9	TRBJ1-2	few	.
TGCAGTGCCGCACGACCTCTACTGCAGGGCGGTGAGCAGTTCTTC	CSAARPLLQGGEQFF	TRBV20-1	TRBJ2-1	.	.
TGCGCCAGCAGCCAAGAAAGTAAAGGGGGGAGTACGCAGTATTTT	CASSQESKGGSTQYF	TRBV4-3	TRBJ2-3	.	.
TGTGCCACCAGTGTCCACTCAGGACAGGGGGCGTCTAGTGAGCAGTTCTTC	CATSVHSGQGASSEQFF	TRBV24-1	TRBJ2-1	many	TRBD1
TGCTGTGCCGACGCTAACATCCAGGGAAACACCGGGGAGCTGTTTTTT	CCADANIQGNTGELFF	TRBV20-1	TRBJ2-2	.	.
TGCAGTGCTGCGGGAGTTGAGCAGTTCTTC	CSAAGVEQFF	TRBV20-1	TRBJ2-1	many	TRBD2
TGTGCCAGCAGCGTAGAAGCCTTTACCACAGATACGCAGTATTTT	CASSVEAFTTDTQYF	TRBV9	TRBJ2-3	many	.
TGTGCCAGCAGTTACTCGTTTGGCACCGTGGGAGAGCAGTACTTC	CASSYSFGTVGEQYF	TRBV6-5	TRBJ2-7	few	.
TGCGCCAGCAGCTGGGGACAGGGGGTCGCAGATACGCAGTATTTT	CASSWGQGVADTQYF	TRBV5-1	TRBJ2-3	many	TRBD1
TGTGCCAGCAGTTTATTTGGGCAAGCTTTCTTT	CASSLFGQAFF	TRBV27	TRBJ1-1	many	.
TGCAGTCCCTCTACCGGGTCGGGGGGTTTGAACGAGCAGTACTTC	CSPSTGSGGLNEQYF	TRBV20-1	TRBJ2-7	few	TRBD2